These T cell receptor beta chains were read from a single sample in a study of OX40 agonist ivuxolimab in advanced cancers. Measured with immunoSEQ multiplex PCR; TCRdb has only the in-frame clones, and not every one. The table lists roughly 100,000 clones, about 80% of them singletons. This specimen consisted of CD4+ or CD8+ T cells sorted from blood, obtained in a trial of the OX40 agonist ivuxolimab. The receptors here all came from an adult with an advanced solid tumor such as melanoma, head and neck, liver or kidney cancer. CDR3s include the opening cysteine and the closing phenylalanine or tryptophan. A D gene is named only where the DNA matches it firmly. Expanded clones are given a class, and other clones once, few, many or no size at all.

clone size: -
J gene: TRBJ1-4
D gene: TRBD1
CDR3 length: 16
V gene: TRBV5-5
CDR3 protein: CASSLERGQGNEKLFF
CDR3 DNA: TGTGCCAGCAGCTTGGAAAGGGGACAGGGGAATGAAAAACTGTTTTTT

clone size: -
J gene: TRBJ1-2
D gene: TRBD1
CDR3 length: 13
V gene: TRBV7-2
CDR3 protein: CASRAGTGYGYTF
CDR3 DNA: TGTGCCAGCAGAGCCGGGACAGGCTATGGCTACACCTTC

clone size: -
J gene: TRBJ2-5
D gene: TRBD2
CDR3 length: 16
V gene: TRBV5-5
CDR3 protein: CASTSASGGSQETQYF
CDR3 DNA: TGTGCCAGCACCTCGGCTAGCGGGGGGTCCCAAGAGACCCAGTACTTC

clone size: -
J gene: TRBJ2-5
D gene: -
CDR3 length: 16
V gene: TRBV7-9
CDR3 protein: CASTSRAQRYQETQYF
CDR3 DNA: TGTGCCAGCACCTCCCGGGCGCAACGGTACCAAGAGACCCAGTACTTC

clone size: -
J gene: TRBJ2-7
D gene: -
CDR3 length: 9
V gene: TRBV10-3
CDR3 protein: CATAYEQYF
CDR3 DNA: TGTGCCACAGCCTACGAGCAGTACTTC

clone size: -
J gene: TRBJ2-7
D gene: TRBD1
CDR3 length: 16
V gene: TRBV5-1
CDR3 protein: CASSHSTGSLVGEQYF
CDR3 DNA: TGCGCCAGCAGCCACTCGACAGGGAGCTTGGTCGGCGAGCAGTACTTC

clone size: -
J gene: TRBJ2-2
D gene: TRBD1
CDR3 length: 16
V gene: TRBV7-2
CDR3 protein: CASSLVATGGSGELFF
CDR3 DNA: TGTGCCAGCAGCTTAGTGGCGACAGGGGGGAGCGGGGAGCTGTTTTTT

clone size: few
J gene: TRBJ2-5
D gene: -
CDR3 length: 17
V gene: TRBV18
CDR3 protein: CASSPPGQSLPEETQYF
CDR3 DNA: TGTGCCAGCTCACCACCAGGCCAGAGCCTCCCAGAAGAGACCCAGTACTTC

clone size: -
J gene: TRBJ1-1
D gene: -
CDR3 length: 12
V gene: TRBV6-6
CDR3 protein: CASSSRVGEAFF
CDR3 DNA: TGTGCCAGCAGTTCCCGAGTCGGCGAAGCTTTCTTT

clone size: -
J gene: TRBJ2-3
D gene: -
CDR3 length: 18
V gene: TRBV12-2
CDR3 protein: CASRLAETGTDYTDTQYF
CDR3 DNA: TGTGCAAGTCGCTTAGCGGAGACCGGGACAGACTACACAGATACGCAGTATTTT

clone size: once
J gene: TRBJ2-7
D gene: TRBD1
CDR3 length: 13
V gene: TRBV6-5
CDR3 protein: CASSPRQGYEQYF
CDR3 DNA: TGTGCCAGCAGCCCAAGACAGGGCTACGAGCAGTACTTC

clone size: -
J gene: TRBJ2-3
D gene: TRBD2
CDR3 length: 17
V gene: TRBV9
CDR3 protein: CASSAGLAGIRADTQYF
CDR3 DNA: TGTGCCAGCAGCGCGGGACTAGCGGGGATTAGGGCAGATACGCAGTATTTT

clone size: -
J gene: TRBJ1-6
D gene: -
CDR3 length: 15
V gene: TRBV6-6
CDR3 protein: CASRSGAGYNSPLHF
CDR3 DNA: TGTGCCAGCAGGTCCGGGGCAGGATATAATTCACCCCTCCACTTT

clone size: -
J gene: TRBJ1-5
D gene: TRBD1
CDR3 length: 13
V gene: TRBV6-1
CDR3 protein: CASSGQGGQPQHF
CDR3 DNA: TGTGCCAGCAGTGGACAGGGGGGTCAGCCCCAGCATTTT

clone size: few
J gene: TRBJ2-3
D gene: -
CDR3 length: 13
V gene: TRBV5-5
CDR3 protein: CASSLSRADTQYF
CDR3 DNA: TGTGCCAGCAGCTTGTCACGGGCAGATACGCAGTATTTT

clone size: -
J gene: TRBJ1-3
D gene: -
CDR3 length: 14
V gene: TRBV7-9
CDR3 protein: CASGRAGSGNTIYF
CDR3 DNA: TGTGCCAGTGGCAGGGCAGGCTCTGGAAACACCATATATTTT

clone size: -
J gene: TRBJ2-7
D gene: -
CDR3 length: 14
V gene: TRBV19
CDR3 protein: CASMPYPSSYEQYF
CDR3 DNA: TGTGCCAGTATGCCTTACCCCTCCTCCTACGAGCAGTACTTC

clone size: once
J gene: TRBJ1-2
D gene: TRBD1
CDR3 length: 15
V gene: TRBV4-1
CDR3 protein: CASSPQTGQVYGYTF
CDR3 DNA: TGCGCCAGCAGCCCTCAAACGGGACAGGTGTATGGCTACACCTTC

clone size: -
J gene: TRBJ1-5
D gene: -
CDR3 length: 11
V gene: TRBV5-1
CDR3 protein: CASSLRQPQHF
CDR3 DNA: TGCGCCAGCAGCTTGAGGCAGCCCCAGCATTTT

clone size: -
J gene: TRBJ2-2
D gene: -
CDR3 length: 14
V gene: TRBV7-3
CDR3 protein: CASKGSPNTGELFF
CDR3 DNA: TGTGCCAGCAAGGGATCTCCGAACACCGGGGAGCTGTTTTTT

clone size: -
J gene: TRBJ2-1
D gene: TRBD2
CDR3 length: 14
V gene: TRBV19
CDR3 protein: CASSIRLADNEQFF
CDR3 DNA: TGTGCCAGTAGTATTCGCCTAGCGGACAATGAGCAGTTCTTC

clone size: -
J gene: TRBJ2-2
D gene: TRBD2
CDR3 length: 21
V gene: TRBV4-2
CDR3 protein: CASSQDPRRAPLAGVAGELFF
CDR3 DNA: TGTGCCAGCAGCCAAGACCCTCGGCGAGCTCCCCTAGCGGGAGTCGCCGGGGAGCTGTTTTTT

clone size: -
J gene: TRBJ1-6
D gene: -
CDR3 length: 12
V gene: TRBV7-9
CDR3 protein: CASSFNNSPLHF
CDR3 DNA: TGTGCCAGCAGCTTCAACAATTCACCCCTCCACTTT

clone size: -
J gene: TRBJ1-1
D gene: -
CDR3 length: 14
V gene: TRBV28
CDR3 protein: CASSPLRGNTEAFF
CDR3 DNA: TGTGCCAGCAGTCCACTTAGGGGTAACACTGAAGCTTTCTTT

clone size: few
J gene: TRBJ1-4
D gene: TRBD1
CDR3 length: 15
V gene: TRBV2
CDR3 protein: CASSPRTGQNEKLFF
CDR3 DNA: TGTGCCAGCAGTCCCCGGACAGGACAAAATGAAAAACTGTTTTTT

clone size: -
J gene: TRBJ1-2
D gene: TRBD1
CDR3 length: 15
V gene: TRBV14
CDR3 protein: CASSRVAGGVYGYTF
CDR3 DNA: TGTGCCAGCAGCAGGGTGGCAGGGGGCGTCTATGGCTACACCTTC

clone size: -
J gene: TRBJ2-3
D gene: -
CDR3 length: 13
V gene: TRBV9
CDR3 protein: CASSVTSTDTQYF
CDR3 DNA: TGTGCCAGCAGCGTCACGTCCACAGATACGCAGTATTTT

clone size: -
J gene: TRBJ2-5
D gene: TRBD2
CDR3 length: 16
V gene: TRBV5-1
CDR3 protein: CASSSGTSGSLETQYF
CDR3 DNA: TGCGCCAGCAGCTCCGGGACTAGCGGAAGCCTGGAGACCCAGTACTTC

clone size: -
J gene: TRBJ2-3
D gene: -
CDR3 length: 16
V gene: TRBV28
CDR3 protein: CASTPLEVLVTDTQYF
CDR3 DNA: TGTGCCAGCACCCCCTTGGAGGTCCTGGTGACAGATACGCAGTATTTT

clone size: -
J gene: TRBJ2-1
D gene: -
CDR3 length: 11
V gene: TRBV6-5
CDR3 protein: CVTFRTNEQFF
CDR3 DNA: TGTGTCACCTTCAGGACCAATGAGCAGTTCTTC

clone size: -
J gene: TRBJ1-1
D gene: -
CDR3 length: 13
V gene: TRBV10-1
CDR3 protein: CASSKTGLTEAFF
CDR3 DNA: TGCGCCAGCAGCAAAACGGGCTTGACTGAAGCTTTCTTT

clone size: -
J gene: TRBJ2-7
D gene: -
CDR3 length: 14
V gene: TRBV6-5
CDR3 protein: CASSYSNGPYEQYF
CDR3 DNA: TGTGCCAGCAGTTACTCGAACGGACCCTACGAGCAGTACTTC

clone size: -
J gene: TRBJ1-4
D gene: TRBD1
CDR3 length: 16
V gene: TRBV7-2
CDR3 protein: CASSSETGTGYEKLFF
CDR3 DNA: TGTGCCAGCAGCTCAGAAACCGGGACAGGGTATGAAAAACTGTTTTTT

clone size: once
J gene: TRBJ2-1
D gene: -
CDR3 length: 13
V gene: TRBV27
CDR3 protein: CASSFSRLAEQFF
CDR3 DNA: TGTGCCAGCAGTTTCTCCCGGCTGGCGGAGCAGTTCTTC

clone size: -
J gene: TRBJ1-1
D gene: -
CDR3 length: 15
V gene: TRBV11-1
CDR3 protein: CASSFSGTMNTEAFF
CDR3 DNA: TGTGCCAGCAGCTTCTCAGGGACCATGAACACTGAAGCTTTCTTT

clone size: -
J gene: TRBJ2-7
D gene: TRBD1
CDR3 length: 13
V gene: TRBV6-5
CDR3 protein: CASSWDRRYEQYF
CDR3 DNA: TGTGCCAGCAGTTGGGACAGGCGCTACGAGCAGTACTTC

clone size: -
J gene: TRBJ1-4
D gene: TRBD1
CDR3 length: 16
V gene: TRBV2
CDR3 protein: CASRAVWDRANEKLFF
CDR3 DNA: TGTGCCAGCAGGGCGGTTTGGGACAGGGCTAATGAAAAACTGTTTTTT

clone size: -
J gene: TRBJ1-2
D gene: -
CDR3 length: 13
V gene: TRBV7-2
CDR3 protein: CASSSTSDSGYTF
CDR3 DNA: TGTGCCAGCAGCTCCACAAGCGATTCTGGCTACACCTTC

clone size: -
J gene: TRBJ1-1
D gene: TRBD1
CDR3 length: 14
V gene: TRBV19
CDR3 protein: CASCYRGLGTEAFF
CDR3 DNA: TGTGCCAGTTGCTACAGGGGGCTGGGGACTGAAGCTTTCTTT

clone size: -
J gene: TRBJ1-2
D gene: -
CDR3 length: 12
V gene: TRBV7-9
CDR3 protein: CASSLAGSGYTF
CDR3 DNA: TGTGCCAGCAGCTTAGCCGGGAGTGGCTACACCTTC

clone size: -
J gene: TRBJ1-3
D gene: -
CDR3 length: 15
V gene: TRBV7-2
CDR3 protein: CASSLEGPGGNTIYF
CDR3 DNA: TGTGCCAGCAGCTTAGAGGGGCCAGGAGGAAACACCATATATTTT

clone size: few
J gene: TRBJ2-2
D gene: -
CDR3 length: 15
V gene: TRBV7-9
CDR3 protein: CASREGFANTGELFF
CDR3 DNA: TGTGCCAGCAGGGAGGGTTTCGCGAACACCGGGGAGCTGTTTTTT

clone size: -
J gene: TRBJ1-1
D gene: -
CDR3 length: 13
V gene: TRBV6-4
CDR3 protein: CASSTSMNTEAFF
CDR3 DNA: TGTGCCAGCAGCACTAGCATGAACACTGAAGCTTTCTTT

clone size: -
J gene: TRBJ2-3
D gene: TRBD2
CDR3 length: 17
V gene: TRBV5-4
CDR3 protein: CASSLEASGRAGDTQYF
CDR3 DNA: TGTGCCAGCAGCTTGGAGGCTAGCGGGAGGGCCGGGGATACGCAGTATTTT

clone size: -
J gene: TRBJ1-3
D gene: TRBD1
CDR3 length: 16
V gene: TRBV7-6
CDR3 protein: CASSPGQGAAGNTIYF
CDR3 DNA: TGTGCCAGCAGCCCAGGACAGGGAGCAGCTGGAAACACCATATATTTT

clone size: -
J gene: TRBJ2-2
D gene: -
CDR3 length: 15
V gene: TRBV9
CDR3 protein: CASSVGQWNTGELFF
CDR3 DNA: TGTGCCAGCAGCGTCGGACAGTGGAACACCGGGGAGCTGTTTTTT

clone size: -
J gene: TRBJ2-7
D gene: -
CDR3 length: 13
V gene: TRBV5-5
CDR3 protein: CASSQQGHYEQYF
CDR3 DNA: TGTGCCAGCAGCCAGCAGGGGCATTACGAGCAGTACTTC

clone size: -
J gene: TRBJ2-7
D gene: TRBD1
CDR3 length: 15
V gene: TRBV9
CDR3 protein: CASSVEGQGRNEQYF
CDR3 DNA: TGTGCCAGCAGCGTAGAAGGACAGGGGAGAAACGAGCAGTACTTC